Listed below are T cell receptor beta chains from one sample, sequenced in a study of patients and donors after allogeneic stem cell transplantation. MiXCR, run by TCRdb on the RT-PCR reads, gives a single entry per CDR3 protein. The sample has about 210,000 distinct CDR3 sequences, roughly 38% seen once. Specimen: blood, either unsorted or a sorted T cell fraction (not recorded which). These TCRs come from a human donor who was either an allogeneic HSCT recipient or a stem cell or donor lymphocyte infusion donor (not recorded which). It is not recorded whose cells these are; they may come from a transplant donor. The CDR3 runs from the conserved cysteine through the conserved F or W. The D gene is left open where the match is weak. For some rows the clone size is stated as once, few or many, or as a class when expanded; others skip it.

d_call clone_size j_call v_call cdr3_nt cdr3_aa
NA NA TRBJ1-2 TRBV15 TGTGCCACCAGCGAAACAGGCGATGATGGCTACACCTTC CATSETGDDGYTF
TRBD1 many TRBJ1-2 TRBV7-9 TGTGCCAGCAGCTTTGAGGGGGCTGGCTACACCTTC CASSFEGAGYTF
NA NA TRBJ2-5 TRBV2 TGTGCCAGCAGGGCAGCCCGGGGATCGCCCCAGTACTTC CASRAARGSPQYF
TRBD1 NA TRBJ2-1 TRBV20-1 TGCAGCGGGAACAGGGGTCCTATTTACAATGAGCAGTTCTTC CSGNRGPIYNEQFF
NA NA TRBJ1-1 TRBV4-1 TGCGCCAGCAGCCAAGATGGAGGGCACCCAGAAGCTTTCTTT CASSQDGGHPEAFF
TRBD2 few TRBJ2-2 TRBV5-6 TGTGCCAGCAGCTTGACCAGACTAGCGGGGAACACCGGGGAGCTGTTTTTT CASSLTRLAGNTGELFF
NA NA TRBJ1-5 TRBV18 TGTGCCAGCTCACCATTACCGTTGAGCAATCAGCCCCAGCATTTT CASSPLPLSNQPQHF
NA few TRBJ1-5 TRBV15 TGTGCCACCAGCAGGGGAACAGGGTTTGGGGGCAATCAGCCCCAGCATTTT CATSRGTGFGGNQPQHF
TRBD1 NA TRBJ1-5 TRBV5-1 TGCGCCAGCAGCCGGACAGGGGAGAGCAATCAGCCCCAGCATTTT CASSRTGESNQPQHF
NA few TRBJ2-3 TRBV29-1 TGCAGCGTTGAAGATCCTTGGGAGCGGTCTAGCACAGATACGCAGTATTTT CSVEDPWERSSTDTQYF
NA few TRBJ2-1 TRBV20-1 TGCAGTGCTAGTCCTGCGTCCTACAATGAGCAGTTCTTC CSASPASYNEQFF
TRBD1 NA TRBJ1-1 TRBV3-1 TGTGCCAGCAGCCAAGGGTACAGGGGTGGCACTGAAGCTTTCTTT CASSQGYRGGTEAFF
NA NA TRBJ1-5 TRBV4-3 TGCGCCAGCAGCCAAACTTGGACGGATTGGCCCCAGCATTTT CASSQTWTDWPQHF
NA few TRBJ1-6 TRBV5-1 TGCGCCAGCAGCTTGAGACGGGGGGATTCACCCCTCCACTTT CASSLRRGDSPLHF
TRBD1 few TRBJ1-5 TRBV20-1 TGCAGTGCTAGAGCAGGGGGGAGCAATCAGCCCCAGCATTTT CSARAGGSNQPQHF
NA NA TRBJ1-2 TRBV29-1 TGCAGCGTTGTAGGACATACCAACTATGGCTACACCTTC CSVVGHTNYGYTF
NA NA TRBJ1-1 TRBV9 TGTGCCAGCAGCGTAGCCCCATCAGGCCAGAACACTGAAGCTTTCTTT CASSVAPSGQNTEAFF
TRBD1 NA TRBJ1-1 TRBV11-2 TGTGCCAGCAGCGGGCGGGACAGGGGACTTTTGGGAAAAAACACTGAAGCTTTCTTT CASSGRDRGLLGKNTEAFF
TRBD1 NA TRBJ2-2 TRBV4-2 TGTGCCAGCAGCCCCGGACAGGGTAGAGGCACCGGGGAGCTGTTTTTT CASSPGQGRGTGELFF
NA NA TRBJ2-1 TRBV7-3 TGTGCCAGCAGCTTAACACCCTACAATGAGCAGTTCTTC CASSLTPYNEQFF
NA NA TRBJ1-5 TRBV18 TGTGCCAGCTCACCGGCGGCTAGCAATCAGCCCCAGCATTTT CASSPAASNQPQHF
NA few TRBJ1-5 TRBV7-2 TGTGCCAGCAGCTTAGGGGGGCATCGGCCCCAGCATTTT CASSLGGHRPQHF
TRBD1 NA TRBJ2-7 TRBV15 TGTGCCACCAGCAGAGGGGACAGGGCGCCCTACGAGCAGTACTTC CATSRGDRAPYEQYF
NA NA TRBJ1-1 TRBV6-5 TGTGCCAGCAGTTACGATGTGGTCAACACTGAAGCTTTCTTT CASSYDVVNTEAFF
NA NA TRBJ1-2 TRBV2 TGTGCCAGCTACCGGGACGGAGGCTATGGCTACACCTTC CASYRDGGYGYTF
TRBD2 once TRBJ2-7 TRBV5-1 TGCGCCAGCAGCGCGGGAGGGACAGCGGGCGAGCAGTACTTC CASSAGGTAGEQYF
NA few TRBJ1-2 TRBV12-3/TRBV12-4 TGTGCCAGCAGCCGGGAAACACGGGATGGCTACACCTTC CASSRETRDGYTF
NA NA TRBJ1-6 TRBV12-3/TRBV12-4 TGTGCCAGCAGTTTACGACGGGCCAATTCACCCCTCCACTTT CASSLRRANSPLHF
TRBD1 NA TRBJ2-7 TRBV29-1 TGCAGCACCGGACAGGGGGCCCCCTACGAGCAGTACTTC CSTGQGAPYEQYF
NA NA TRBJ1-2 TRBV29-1 TGCAGCGTTGATCCTAAGGGGAGTACAAGCTACACCTTC CSVDPKGSTSYTF
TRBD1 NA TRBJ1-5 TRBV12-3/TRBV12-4 TGTGCCAGCAGTTTCAAACGAGGGGGCGATCAGCCCCAGCATTTT CASSFKRGGDQPQHF
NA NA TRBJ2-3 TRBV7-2 TGTGCCAGCAGCTCCTTTCCCGGGGATACGCAGTATTTT CASSSFPGDTQYF
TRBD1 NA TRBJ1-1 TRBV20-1 TGCAGTGCGCGAACCCGACAGGGTTATCTGAACACTGAAGCTTTCTTT CSARTRQGYLNTEAFF
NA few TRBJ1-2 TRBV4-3 TGCGCCAGCAGCCAAGACAGGGTTTCTGGCTACACCTTC CASSQDRVSGYTF
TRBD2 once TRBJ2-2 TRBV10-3 TGTGCCATCAGTGACCCTGCTAGCGGGCCGTTCACCGGGGAGCTGTTTTTT CAISDPASGPFTGELFF
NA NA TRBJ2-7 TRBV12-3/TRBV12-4 TGTGCCAGCAGCCTCCATGGCTACGAGCAGTACTTC CASSLHGYEQYF
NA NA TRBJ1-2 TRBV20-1 TGCAGTGCTCCTTGGAGGAGCTATGGCTACACCTTC CSAPWRSYGYTF
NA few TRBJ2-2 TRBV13 TGTGCCAGCAGCCTACTTGGCAAGCTGAAGCCCGGGGAGCTGTTTTTT CASSLLGKLKPGELFF
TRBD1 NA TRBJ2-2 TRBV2 TGTGCCAGCAGGGACAGGGGATCGAGCACCGGGGAGCTGTTTTTT CASRDRGSSTGELFF
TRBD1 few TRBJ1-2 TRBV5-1 TGCGCCAGCAGCTTGCGGTGGGACAGCTATGGCTACACCTTC CASSLRWDSYGYTF
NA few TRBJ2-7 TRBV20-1 TGCAGTGCTAGAGGTTATAGGAACGAGCAGTACTTC CSARGYRNEQYF
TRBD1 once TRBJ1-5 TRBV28 TGTGCCAGCAATCCAGTAGGGGACAGAAATCAGCCCCAGCATTTT CASNPVGDRNQPQHF
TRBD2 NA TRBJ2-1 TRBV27 TGTGCCAGCAGTCTAAATCTAGCGGGGGTTTACAATGAGCAGTTCTTC CASSLNLAGVYNEQFF
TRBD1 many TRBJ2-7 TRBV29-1 TGCAGCGCAAGCCTCTCGACAGGGGGAAGCGAGCAGTACTTC CSASLSTGGSEQYF
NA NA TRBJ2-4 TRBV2 TGTGCCAGCAATAGCGTCGGGAGAAATGGCAAAAACATTCAGTACTTC CASNSVGRNGKNIQYF
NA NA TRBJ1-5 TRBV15 TGTGCCACCAGCATTGAAGGGGCGCAGCCCCAGCATTTT CATSIEGAQPQHF
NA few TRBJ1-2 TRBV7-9 TGTGCCAGCAGCCAGACAGGCCCTAGACGTAATGGCTACACCTTC CASSQTGPRRNGYTF
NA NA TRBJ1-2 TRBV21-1 TGTGCCAGCAGCAAAGCAACCGGGACAGGGTGCTCTCTTTATGGCTACACCTTC CASSKATGTGCSLYGYTF
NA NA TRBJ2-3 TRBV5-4 TGTGCCAGCAGCTTTGAGACCAGATCAGATACGCAGTATTTT CASSFETRSDTQYF
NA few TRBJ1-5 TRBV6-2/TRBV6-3 TGTGCCAGCAGTTACCTTTCGATTAATCAGCCCCAGCATTTT CASSYLSINQPQHF
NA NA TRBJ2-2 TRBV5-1 TGCGCCAGCAGCTCCATACAGACCGGGGAGCTGTTTTTT CASSSIQTGELFF
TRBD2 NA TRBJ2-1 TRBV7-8 TGTGCCAGCAGCTTAGTTGAGGGATTGGGAGGGAATGAGCAGTTCTTC CASSLVEGLGGNEQFF
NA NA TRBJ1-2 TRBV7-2 TGTGCCAGCAGCTTAGTTGAAAACCATGGCTATGGCTACACCTTC CASSLVENHGYGYTF